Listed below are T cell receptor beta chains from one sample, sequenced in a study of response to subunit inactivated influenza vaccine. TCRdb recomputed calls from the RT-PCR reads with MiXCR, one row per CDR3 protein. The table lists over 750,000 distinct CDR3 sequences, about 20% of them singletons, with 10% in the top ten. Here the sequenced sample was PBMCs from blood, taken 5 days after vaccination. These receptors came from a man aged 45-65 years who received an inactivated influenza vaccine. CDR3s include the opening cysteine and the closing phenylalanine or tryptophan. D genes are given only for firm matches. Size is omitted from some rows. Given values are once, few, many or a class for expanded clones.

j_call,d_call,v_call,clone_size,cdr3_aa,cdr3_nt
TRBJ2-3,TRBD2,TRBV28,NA,CASSSSGILPTDTQYF,TGTGCCAGCAGTTCGAGCGGGATACTACCCACAGATACGCAGTATTTT
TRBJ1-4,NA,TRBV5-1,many,CASSLGTSPTNEKLFF,TGCGCCAGCAGCTTGGGAACGTCTCCAACTAATGAAAAACTGTTTTTT
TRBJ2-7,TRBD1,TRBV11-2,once,CASRDVGRGYEQYF,TGTGCCAGCCGAGACGTCGGCAGGGGGTACGAGCAGTACTTC
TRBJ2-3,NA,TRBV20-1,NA,CSASPRAGGTDTQYF,TGCAGTGCTAGTCCCAGGGCCGGAGGCACAGATACGCAGTATTTT
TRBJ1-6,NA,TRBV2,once,CASATQEERSPLHF,TGTGCCAGCGCGACACAGGAGGAACGATCACCCCTCCACTTT
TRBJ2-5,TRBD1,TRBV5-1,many,CASSRTGKGETQYF,TGCGCCAGCAGTCGGACAGGGAAGGGAGAGACCCAGTACTTC
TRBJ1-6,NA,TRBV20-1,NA,CSARATGSSYNSPLHF,TGCAGTGCTAGAGCGACGGGGAGCTCCTATAATTCACCCCTCCACTTT
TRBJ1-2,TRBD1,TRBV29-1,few,CSVATGGDYGYTF,TGCAGCGTAGCTACAGGGGGCGACTATGGCTACACCTTC
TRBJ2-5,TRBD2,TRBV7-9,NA,CASSPRLASAETQYF,TGTGCCAGCAGCCCAAGACTAGCCTCGGCGGAGACCCAGTACTTC
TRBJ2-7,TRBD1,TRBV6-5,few,CASSYSGQGTHEQYF,TGTGCCAGCAGTTACTCGGGACAGGGGACCCACGAGCAGTACTTC
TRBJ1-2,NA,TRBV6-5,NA,CASSLGALTNFYGYTF,TGTGCCAGCAGTTTGGGGGCCCTGACAAACTTCTATGGCTACACCTTC
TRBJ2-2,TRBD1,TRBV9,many,CASSQGTGVTGELFF,TGTGCCAGCAGCCAGGGGACAGGGGTGACCGGGGAGCTGTTTTTT
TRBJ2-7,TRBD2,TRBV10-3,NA,CAIIPGTSGRGKQYF,TGTGCCATCATCCCGGGGACTAGCGGGAGGGGGAAGCAGTACTTC
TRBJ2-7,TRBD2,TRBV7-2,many,CASSPLAGTYEQYF,TGTGCCAGCAGCCCACTAGCGGGAACCTACGAGCAGTACTTC
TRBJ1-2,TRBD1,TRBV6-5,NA,CASRSSQDRAGYTF,TGTGCCAGCAGATCCTCTCAAGACAGGGCTGGCTACACCTTC
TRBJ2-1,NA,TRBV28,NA,CATSSGGISYNEQFF,TGTGCCACTTCTTCTGGGGGGATCTCCTACAATGAGCAGTTCTTC
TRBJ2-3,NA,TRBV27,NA,CASSTLKWAGKDTQYF,TGTGCCAGCAGCACTCTAAAGTGGGCAGGGAAAGATACGCAGTATTTT
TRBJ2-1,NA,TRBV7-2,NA,CASSFTGVSYNEQFF,TGTGCCAGCAGCTTCACGGGGGTCTCCTACAATGAGCAGTTCTTC
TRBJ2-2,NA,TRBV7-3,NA,CASSLTTGNTGELFF,TGTGCCAGCAGCTTAACGACAGGCAACACCGGGGAGCTGTTTTTT
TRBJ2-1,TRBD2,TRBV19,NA,CASSLTSGGWNEQFF,TGTGCCAGTAGCCTCACTAGCGGGGGGTGGAATGAGCAGTTCTTC
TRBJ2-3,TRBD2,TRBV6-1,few,CASKDSSGGAPQYF,TGTGCCAGCAAAGACTCTAGCGGGGGGGCCCCGCAGTATTTT
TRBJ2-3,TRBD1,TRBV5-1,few,CASSWTGYSTDTQYF,TGCGCCAGCAGCTGGACAGGATATAGCACAGATACGCAGTATTTT